Shown below are 7 T cell receptor beta chains from a single sample sequenced in a study of T cells in Graves' hyperthyroidism and ophthalmopathy. The TCR beta CDR3 regions underwent amplification using RNA transcripts as the source. First-round RT-PCR with HTBI primers amplified the TCR CDR3 region. TCRdb used MiXCR to reprocess the multiplex PCR reads, holding one entry per CDR3 protein. There are about 290,000 distinct CDR3 sequences in the sample; about an eighth occur only once, and 7.8% lies in the top ten. The sequenced sample was blood. The receptors come from a woman aged 25 to 39 with Graves' hyperthyroidism that later progressed to Graves' ophthalmopathy.

This clonotype occurred a few times. The rearrangement links TRBV2 to TRBJ2-5; 7 bases agree with TRBD2. The CDR3 has 15 amino acids. Germline V CDR1 and CDR2: SNHLY, FYNNEI. V gave up 8 bases and J gave up 0 bases; unmatched junction bases: 9. This CDR3 reads CASARLAVYQETQYF. CDR3 coding DNA: TGTGCCAGCGCCCGACTAGCAGTGTACCAAGAGACCCAGTACTTC. Variable domain in full (rest from reference TRBV2 and TRBJ2-5): EPEVTQTPSHQVTQMGQEVILRCVPISNHLYFYWYRQILGQKVEFLVSFYNNEISEKSEIFDDQFSVERPDGSNFTLKIRSTKLEDSAMYFCASARLAVYQETQYFGPGTRLLVL.

This clonotype was counted ten times or more. The V and J genes are TRBV15 and TRBJ2-3, with D possibly matching TRBD1 (6 bases). V shed 5 bases and J shed 6 bases, with 12 bases lying between them. The CDR3 is made up of 13 amino acids. Germline V CDR1 and CDR2: LNHNV, YYDKDF (reference sequence). The CDR3 protein is CATSVRQEDTQYF. CDR3 bases: TGTGCCACCAGCGTCCGACAGGAGGATACGCAGTATTTT.

This clonotype was counted ten times or more. The chain uses TRBV28 and TRBJ1-5, with D hard to call. The V gene lost 5 bases and the J gene lost 0 bases, with 8 bases spanning the gap. Germline V gene lookup returns CDR1 MDHEN and CDR2 SYDVKM. The CDR3 spans 14 residues. This chain's CDR3 is CASSRPYSNQPQHF. Written as DNA, the CDR3 is TGTGCCAGCAGTAGGCCTTATAGCAATCAGCCCCAGCATTTT.

This clonotype was detected ten times or more. This rearrangement joins TRBV30 to TRBJ2-6; D is unresolved. Trimming stripped 8 bases from V and 4 bases from J, with 15 bases between. Germline V gene lookup returns CDR1 GTSNPN and CDR2 SVGIG (reference sequence). The CDR3 contains 14 residues. The DNA for the CDR3 is TGTGCCAGCCCTAAAATTCCGGGGGCCAACGTCCTGACTTTC. This translates into CASPKIPGANVLTF.

This clonotype was seen many times. The chain has TRBV11-2 and TRBJ2-1; D is ambiguous. The V gene lost 2 bases and the J gene lost 0 bases, with 8 bases spanning the gap. The CDR3 covers 15 residues. Looked up from germline, CDR1 is SGHAT and CDR2 is FQNNGV. The CDR3 protein is CASSLQLSSYNEQFF. CDR3 DNA: TGTGCCAGCAGCTTACAACTAAGCTCCTACAATGAGCAGTTCTTC.

This clonotype appeared many times. The J gene is TRBJ2-3, the V gene TRBV29-1, with a weak D call TRBD1 (6 bases). The CDR3 has 18 residues. Germline CDR1 reads SQVTM; CDR2 reads ANQGSEA. The V end lost 0 bases, the J end lost 2 bases, and 21 bases lay between the germline ends. The CDR3 loop reads CSVEDLGDTSYFTDTQYF. The CDR3 coding sequence is TGCAGCGTTGAAGATCTCGGGGACACCTCTTATTTCACAGATACGCAGTATTTT.

This rearrangement joins TRBV29-1 to TRBJ2-2, with 10 bases matching TRBD1. Trimming at V came to 8 bases and at J to 5 bases, leaving 14 bases not matched to a gene. There are 16 residues in the CDR3. CDR1 SQVTM and CDR2 ANQGSEA come from the germline V gene. The CDR3 reads CSFPGGGQGLTGELFF. CDR3 DNA sequence: TGCAGCTTCCCCGGGGGGGGACAGGGGTTAACCGGGGAGCTGTTTTTT.